This T cell receptor (beta chain) was documented in a study of Ad26.COV2.S vaccination and SARS-CoV-2 variants. Overall study results and limits: Considerable breadth of spike-specific CD8+ and CD4+ T cell responses has reportedly been documented following vaccination. TCR breadth and depth analyses may have underestimated total T cell responses. Vaccinees displayed broader spike-specific TCR repertoires than placebo recipients.

On this clone: Its antigen is not known.

V lost 6 bases to trimming and J lost 7 bases, with 15 bases between them. The CDR3 totals 13 residues. Germline CDR1 is MDHEN and CDR2 is SYDVKM. Only in-frame clones appear in the TCRdb table, and some are missing; sequencing was by immunoSEQ multiplex PCR. Found here are more than 85,000 clones, roughly 75% of them singletons; the top ten hold roughly 17%. This material consisted of peripheral blood, taken after recovery from COVID-19. The receptor's source is a human donor who had recovered from COVID-19. The chain links TRBV28 to TRBJ1-1, with a tentative D call TRBD1 (5 bases). The CDR3 nucleotides read TGTGCCAGCAGGGGCAGGGCCTCCGTTGAAGCTTTCTTT. Its protein product is CASRGRASVEAFF.